This is a list of T cell receptor beta chains from one sample in a study of cytomegalovirus exposure and HLA in healthy donors. TCRdb's table, derived via immunoSEQ multiplex PCR, lists solely in-frame clones and lacks some. The sample holds 100,000 to 150,000 clones; roughly 71% are singletons and the top ten take approximately 3.9%. Sequencing was carried out using PBMCs. These receptors were collected from a woman aged 50 to 60 in good health and CMV-seropositive. CDR3s include the opening cysteine and the closing phenylalanine or tryptophan. A D gene is named only where the DNA matches it firmly. Clone size, where shown, is once, few, many, or a class for clones that have expanded.

v_gene	d_gene	j_gene	abundance	CDR3aa	CDR3nt
TRBV6-6	TRBD2	TRBJ2-2	-	CASSLSGDTGELFF	TGTGCCAGCAGTCTTAGCGGGGACACCGGGGAGCTGTTTTTT
TRBV7-9	-	TRBJ1-4	-	CASSLSRGGTNEKLFF	TGTGCCAGCAGCTTATCCAGGGGTGGGACTAATGAAAAACTGTTTTTT
TRBV15	TRBD1	TRBJ1-5	-	CATSRQTGAQSLGQPQHF	TGTGCCACCAGCAGACAGACAGGGGCGCAATCCCTGGGTCAGCCCCAGCATTTT
TRBV7-9	TRBD2	TRBJ2-1	-	CASSASGGQYNEQFF	TGTGCCAGCAGCGCTAGCGGGGGGCAATACAATGAGCAGTTCTTC
TRBV27	-	TRBJ1-2	-	CASSSDRSYGYTF	TGTGCCAGCAGCTCCGACAGATCCTATGGCTACACCTTC
TRBV7-2	TRBD1	TRBJ1-2	few	CASSQAWTGAYGYTF	TGTGCCAGCAGCCAAGCATGGACAGGGGCCTATGGCTACACCTTC
TRBV5-1	-	TRBJ2-3	-	CASSSSPTTDTQYF	TGCGCCAGCAGCTCCTCGCCTACCACAGATACGCAGTATTTT
TRBV4-1	TRBD1	TRBJ1-1	few	CASRGQDQNTEAFF	TGCGCCAGCAGGGGACAGGACCAAAACACTGAAGCTTTCTTT
TRBV7-8	-	TRBJ1-1	-	CASSQQQNTEAFF	TGTGCCAGCAGCCAACAACAAAACACTGAAGCTTTCTTT
TRBV21-1	-	TRBJ2-3	-	CASSKVARKKKQPSTDTQYF	TGTGCCAGCAGCAAAGTGGCCAGGAAAAAGAAACAACCTAGCACAGATACGCAGTATTTT
TRBV10-3	TRBD1	TRBJ1-4	few	CAISDEMDRGRTNEKLFF	TGTGCCATCAGTGATGAAATGGACAGGGGGAGGACTAATGAAAAACTGTTTTTT
TRBV28	-	TRBJ2-2	-	CASTSRRWPQEVFF	TGTGCCAGCACCTCGAGAAGGTGGCCCCAGGAGGTGTTTTTT
TRBV5-8	-	TRBJ1-6	-	CASSFGGASSYNSPLHF	TGTGCCAGCAGCTTCGGAGGGGCCAGCTCCTATAATTCACCCCTCCACTTT
TRBV5-1	-	TRBJ2-3	-	CASSLGRGSMDTQYF	TGCGCCAGCAGCTTGGGCCGGGGGTCCATGGATACGCAGTATTTT
TRBV19	-	TRBJ2-2	-	CASSVALNTGELFF	TGTGCCAGTAGTGTGGCTTTGAACACCGGGGAGCTGTTTTTT
TRBV28	TRBD1	TRBJ1-5	-	CASSIQTGGRRNQPQHF	TGTGCCAGCAGTATACAAACAGGGGGCCGCCGGAATCAGCCCCAGCATTTT
TRBV5-1	-	TRBJ1-3	-	CASSLDGGNSGNTIYF	TGCGCCAGCAGCTTGGACGGCGGTAACTCTGGAAACACCATATATTTT
TRBV11-3	-	TRBJ2-5	-	CASSPGKKALGETQYF	TGTGCCAGCAGCCCTGGCAAAAAGGCCCTAGGTGAGACCCAGTACTTC
TRBV5-6	TRBD1	TRBJ2-4	-	CASSFPGGNIQYF	TGTGCCAGCAGCTTCCCAGGGGGAAACATTCAGTACTTC
TRBV9	TRBD1	TRBJ2-7	-	CASSGPGQGFREQYF	TGTGCCAGCAGCGGGCCGGGACAGGGATTTCGAGAGCAGTACTTC
TRBV5-4	-	TRBJ2-7	-	CASSLEPHDYSEQYF	TGTGCCAGCAGCTTGGAACCGCACGACTACTCCGAGCAGTACTTC
TRBV13	TRBD1	TRBJ1-4	-	CASSLRTGALEKLFF	TGTGCCAGCAGCTTAAGGACAGGGGCTTTGGAAAAACTGTTTTTT